This passage covers 32 T cell receptor beta chains from one sample sequenced in a study of response to subunit inactivated influenza vaccine. TCRdb analysed the RT-PCR reads with MiXCR anew, one entry per CDR3 protein. The sample includes fewer than 250,000 distinct CDR3 sequences, over 13% seen only once; the top ten take roughly 24%. The sample here was CD8+ T cells sorted from PBMCs, taken less than 6 days after vaccination. The receptors were sampled from a man aged 50 or older who received an inactivated influenza vaccine.

This clonotype was counted a few times. The gene calls are TRBV28 and TRBJ1-4; D is uncertain. V was clipped by 3 bases and J by 0 bases, with 8 bases between them. Germline V gene sequence: CDR1 MDHEN, CDR2 SYDVKM. This CDR3 comprises 15 residues. DNA for the CDR3: TGTGCCAGCAGTTTTCATCTGGCAACTAATGAAAAACTGTTTTTT. Residues: CASSFHLATNEKLFF.

The chain employs TRBV29-1 and TRBJ2-1; TRBD2 matches 10 bases. The V segment lost 7 bases and the J segment 6 bases; nucleotides outside the gene matches: 9. Germline CDR1 is SQVTM and CDR2 is ANQGSEA. There are 14 residues in the CDR3. CDR3 DNA: TGCAGCGGGGACCTAGCGGGAGCTGCCAATGAGCAGTTCTTC. The encoded protein is CSGDLAGAANEQFF.

The chain carries TRBV29-1 and TRBJ2-3; 10 nucleotides agree with TRBD2. The CDR3 loop spans 13 amino acids. V lost 8 bases to trimming and J lost 2 bases; unmatched junction nucleotides: 4. Per germline, CDR1 SQVTM and CDR2 ANQGSEA. The CDR3 spells CSLAGENTDTQYF. Here the CDR3 DNA reads TGCAGCCTAGCGGGAGAGAACACAGATACGCAGTATTTT.

This clonotype was seen a handful of times. The V and J genes are TRBV28 and TRBJ1-1; D call uncertain. The V end was cut by 6 bases, the J end by 0 bases, with 11 bases between. Germline values: CDR1 MDHEN, CDR2 SYDVKM. The CDR3 sequence is 14 residues long. CDR3: CASSLRGMNTEAFF. The CDR3 DNA sequence: TGTGCCAGCAGCTTACGAGGGATGAACACTGAAGCTTTCTTT.

This clonotype has just a few counts. This chain uses TRBV11-1 with TRBJ2-1; tentatively, D is TRBD2 (5 bases). The CDR3 loop spans 14 amino acids. Germline values: CDR1 SGHAT, CDR2 FQDESV (reference sequence). V was shortened by 0 bases and J by 6 bases, with 9 bases between the two germline ends. The CDR3 coding sequence is TGTGCCAGCAGCTTAGCGCTACGGGGCAATGAGCAGTTCTTC. This encodes CASSLALRGNEQFF.

This clonotype appeared many times. The chain has TRBV4-3 and TRBJ2-7, with D hard to call. Germline V gene sequence: CDR1 LGHNA, CDR2 YSLEER. CDR3 length: 14 amino acids. Trimming took off 1 base at V and 2 bases at J, with 9 bases between the two ends. CDR3 DNA sequence: TGCGCCAGCAGCCAAGCTGTGGGCACCTACGAGCAGTACTTC. It is translated as CASSQAVGTYEQYF.

This clonotype showed up just a few times. The J gene is TRBJ2-1, the V gene TRBV7-9; 9 bases agree with TRBD2. The length of the CDR3 is 15 residues. V gave up 6 bases and J gave up 9 bases; unmatched junction bases: 12. Looked up from germline, CDR1 is SEHNR and CDR2 is FQNEAQ (reference sequence). The CDR3 sequence: CASRSVAGAVAEQFF. CDR3 bases: TGTGCCAGCAGGTCAGTAGCGGGAGCGGTCGCTGAGCAGTTCTTC. The variable domain in full, completed from reference TRBV7-9 and TRBJ2-1, reads DTGVSQNPRHKITKRGQNVTFRCDPISEHNRLYWYRQTLGQGPEFLTYFQNEAQLEKSRLLSDRFSAERPKGSFSTLEIQRTEQGDSAMYLCASRSVAGAVAEQFFGPGTRLTVL.

This clonotype was observed a handful of times. The genes are TRBV7-2 and TRBJ2-1; perhaps TRBD1 as D (5 bases). Trimming cost V 0 bases and J 7 bases, with 7 bases left between them. The CDR3 has 13 amino acids. Germline loops: CDR1 SGHTA, CDR2 FQGNSA. CDR3: CASSLARVNEQFF. CDR3 nucleotides: TGTGCCAGCAGCTTAGCCAGGGTTAATGAGCAGTTCTTC.

The CDR3 protein is CASSFPILTEYDSGANVLTF. The DNA for the CDR3 is TGTGCCAGCAGCTTCCCTATACTGACAGAATACGACTCTGGGGCCAACGTCCTGACTTTC. The rearrangement joins TRBV7-8 to TRBJ2-6; a weak D match, TRBD1 (5 bases). The CDR3 is made up of 20 amino acids. Trimming cost V 3 bases and J 0 bases, with 21 bases left between them. Looked up from germline, CDR1 is SGHVS and CDR2 is FQNEAQ. The variable domain in full, completed from reference TRBV7-8 and TRBJ2-6, reads GAGVSQSPRYKVAKRGQDVALRCDPISGHVSLFWYQQALGQGPEFLTYFQNEAQLDKSGLPSDRFFAERPEGSVSTLKIQRTQQEDSAVYLCASSFPILTEYDSGANVLTFGAGSRLTVL.

On this clonotype itself: Since the CDR3 does not end with the conserved phenylalanine or tryptophan, this likely comes from a read error. No DNA is shown, since the ends of the CDR3 on it are uncertain; the CDR3 is the one TCRdb lists. The genes are TRBV20-1 and TRBJ1-1; TRBD1 reflects the table's D call only, with no check against the DNA. Germline V gene lookup returns CDR1 DFQATT and CDR2 SNEGSKA (reference sequence). The CDR3 comprises 15 residues, both ends counted. The CDR3 sequence: CSARDPLAVSGQGRI.

The chain links TRBV20-1 to TRBJ2-1; 7 bases are a match to TRBD1. The trim removed 6 bases at V and 6 bases at J, leaving 5 bases unmatched. The CDR3 consists of 12 residues. Germline V gene data show CDR1 as DFQATT and CDR2 as SNEGSKA (reference sequence). The CDR3 is CSAQTGFNEQFF. The CDR3 DNA follows: TGCAGTGCCCAGACAGGGTTCAATGAGCAGTTCTTC.

This clonotype was picked up a small number of times. The chain joins TRBV4-1 to TRBJ2-3; TRBD2 aligns across 9 bases. V lost 2 bases to trimming and J lost 6 bases; unmatched junction nucleotides: 12. CDR3 length equals 17 residues. From germline, CDR1 is MGHRA and CDR2 YSYEKL. CDR3 in DNA: TGCGCCAGCAGCCAAAGGGGTGCGGGAGGGAGCGAGGATACGCAGTATTTT. Amino acids: CASSQRGAGGSEDTQYF.

The table lists this clonotype with a few counts. The chain employs TRBV4-1 and TRBJ2-7; D unclear. Germline CDR1 and CDR2: MGHRA and YSYEKL. The CDR3 totals 18 residues. The V end lost 2 bases, the J end lost 2 bases, and 22 bases lay between the germline ends. CDR3 nucleotides: TGCGCCAGCAGCCAACTCCTCCCGGTGGCAGGCCAAACCTACGAGCAGTACTTC. It translates to CASSQLLPVAGQTYEQYF.

The rearrangement uses TRBV12-3 or TRBV12-4 and TRBJ2-4; a weak D match, TRBD1 (5 bases). This CDR3 is built from 14 residues. V was cut by 3 bases and J by 2 bases, with 8 bases left in between. The CDR3 is CASSFQGTKNIQYF. The DNA for the CDR3 is TGTGCCAGCAGTTTTCAGGGCACCAAAAACATTCAGTACTTC.

The J gene is TRBJ2-2, the V gene TRBV7-8, with 12 bases lining up with TRBD2. The CDR3 length is 17 residues. Germline assignment: CDR1 SGHVS and CDR2 FQNEAQ. V trimming: 4 bases; J trimming: 1 base; junction bases outside the gene matches: 4. DNA for the CDR3: TGTGCCAGCAGCTCGACTAGCGGGGGTCTGAACACCGGGGAGCTGTTTTTT. Amino acid sequence: CASSSTSGGLNTGELFF.

This clonotype has more than one count but fewer than ten. This chain connects TRBV7-9 to TRBJ2-3; D unclear. This CDR3 has 12 amino acids. CDR1 and CDR2 from the germline V gene are SEHNR and FQNEAQ (reference sequence). For the CDR3, the DNA is TGTGTAATTCTTTCGAGCACAGATACGCAGTATTTT. Amino acids: CVILSSTDTQYF.

This clonotype was seen only a few times. The V call is TRBV12-3 or TRBV12-4, the J call TRBJ2-6, with 8 bases lining up with TRBD2. Trimming took 6 bases from V and 3 from J; bases not matched to a gene: 7. This CDR3 region has 16 residues. This CDR3 is CASRTTSGLGANVLTF. The CDR3 bases are TGTGCCAGCAGAACAACTAGCGGTCTTGGGGCCAACGTCCTGACTTTC.

The chain combines TRBV25-1 with TRBJ2-1; D is uncertain. Trimming cost V 1 base and J 3 bases, with 13 bases left between them. Germline V lookup: CDR1 MGHDK, CDR2 SYGVNS. CDR3 length: 16 residues. CDR3: CASSEWSFADYNEQFF. CDR3 nucleotide sequence: TGTGCCAGCAGTGAATGGTCTTTTGCTGACTACAATGAGCAGTTCTTC.

This clonotype has at least ten counts. The chain joins TRBV5-1 to TRBJ1-1; the D gene is possibly TRBD1 (6 bases). The germline CDR1 and CDR2 sequences are SGHRS and YFSETQ. The CDR3 sequence is 15 residues long. Trimming shortened V by 2 bases and J by 0 bases, and 11 bases separated the two germline ends. The CDR3 reads CASSLDYRVNTEAFF. As DNA, the CDR3 is TGCGCCAGCAGCTTAGACTACAGGGTGAACACTGAAGCTTTCTTT.

This clonotype appeared a few times. The chain links TRBV20-1 to TRBJ1-5, with D hard to call. The CDR3 has 15 residues. The V end lost 0 bases, the J end lost 4 bases, and 13 bases lay between the germline ends. CDR1 and CDR2 from the germline V gene are DFQATT and SNEGSKA (reference sequence). CDR3 bases: TGCAGTGCTAGAGATTTTGTACAGCCGAATCAGCCCCAGCATTTT. Translation: CSARDFVQPNQPQHF.

This chain uses TRBV7-9 with TRBJ2-1, with 9 bases that match TRBD1. This CDR3 has 17 amino acids. With 5 bases clipped from V and 3 bases from J, the junction kept 11 bases outside the gene matches. Germline CDR1 SEHNR, CDR2 FQNEAQ (reference sequence). The DNA for the CDR3 is TGTGCCAGCAGCCCCCCATCTGGGGGACAGGGCTACAATGAGCAGTTCTTC. As protein: CASSPPSGGQGYNEQFF.

There are a few counts of this clonotype. This chain connects TRBV27 to TRBJ2-1; D is possibly TRBD1 or TRBD2 (5 bases each). This CDR3 has 17 residues. Germline CDR1 and CDR2: MNHEY and SMNVEV (reference sequence). The ends were cut back, 2 bases at V and 6 bases at J, with 20 bases in the middle. The CDR3 here is CASSLGPRGRLANEQFF. For the CDR3, the DNA is TGTGCCAGCAGTTTAGGCCCCCGGGGACGATTAGCCAATGAGCAGTTCTTC.

The chain carries TRBV10-3 and TRBJ1-5; D perhaps matches TRBD1 (5 bases). The V and J ends lost 6 bases and 0 bases respectively, with 9 bases between them. CDR1 ENHRY and CDR2 SYGVKD come from the germline V gene. CDR3 size: 14 residues. The CDR3 spells CAIRGTDSNQPQHF. In DNA, the CDR3 is TGTGCCATCAGGGGGACCGATAGCAATCAGCCCCAGCATTTT.

This clonotype was seen a handful of times. The chain is built from TRBV28 and TRBJ2-1, with a weak D call TRBD2 (6 bases). This CDR3 spans 14 amino acids. Germline values: CDR1 MDHEN, CDR2 SYDVKM. V was shortened by 0 bases and J by 10 bases, with 13 bases between the two germline ends. CDR3 region: CASSLWAGGVEQFF. The CDR3 coding sequence is TGTGCCAGCAGTTTATGGGCAGGAGGGGTAGAGCAGTTCTTC.

The chain carries TRBV6-1 and TRBJ1-5; 11 bases are shared with TRBD1. After removal of 6 bases from V and 0 bases from J, the junction contained 4 bases not matched to a gene. CDR3 size: 16 residues. The germline gives CDR1 MNHNS, CDR2 SASEGT. The CDR3 region is CASRDRGRDSNQPQHF. The CDR3 DNA sequence: TGTGCCAGCAGGGACAGGGGGCGGGATAGCAATCAGCCCCAGCATTTT.

This clonotype showed up just a few times. This chain uses TRBV7-2 with TRBJ2-1; 10 nucleotides line up with TRBD2. CDR1 is SGHTA, CDR2 FQGNSA, per germline. The CDR3 is made up of 13 amino acids. The CDR3 region is CGVAGGPYDEQFF. CDR3 sequence (DNA): TGTGGTGTAGCGGGAGGTCCTTATGATGAGCAGTTCTTC.

This clonotype was observed many times. V is TRBV25-1 and J is TRBJ2-3; no clear D. Trimming removed 7 bases at V and 1 base at J, with 15 bases between. CDR1 and CDR2 from the germline V gene are MGHDK and SYGVNS. The CDR3 is 15 residues long. The CDR3, as DNA: TGTGCCAGCACCCTAGGAGCTTGGGGCACAGATACGCAGTATTTT. This codes for CASTLGAWGTDTQYF.

This clonotype has only a few counts. This chain connects TRBV28 to TRBJ2-7; D could derive from TRBD1 or TRBD2 (5 bases each). This CDR3 region has 12 residues. The V gene's germline CDR1 is MDHEN and CDR2 SYDVKM. The V and J ends lost 8 bases and 2 bases respectively, with 10 bases between them. CDR3 in DNA: TGTGCCAGCGGGACGGTTACCTACGAGCAGTACTTC. Translating gives CASGTVTYEQYF. Drawing the rest from reference TRBV28 and TRBJ2-7, the complete variable domain is DVKVTQSSRYLVKRTGEKVFLECVQDMDHENMFWYRQDPGLGLRLIYFSYDVKMKEKGDIPEGYSVSREKKERFSLILESASTNQTSMYLCASGTVTYEQYFGPGTRLTVT.

This clonotype showed up just a few times. The rearrangement uses TRBV20-1 and TRBJ2-1; TRBD1 might be the D (7 bases). CDR1 and CDR2 from the germline V gene are DFQATT and SNEGSKA (reference sequence). The CDR3 runs to 13 residues. Trimming took off 6 bases at V and 5 bases at J, with 14 bases between the two ends. CDR3 region: CSARQGGNNEQFF. DNA of the CDR3: TGCAGTGCCAGACAGGGAGGTAACAATGAGCAGTTCTTC.

The chain employs TRBV28 and TRBJ1-1; unclear D gene. In germline, CDR1 is MDHEN, CDR2 SYDVKM. This CDR3 spans 16 amino acids. V was clipped by 4 bases and J by 4 bases, with 19 bases between them. The CDR3 nucleotides are TGTGCCAGCAGTTCCCTCGTCGTCCGGGCGGGCACTGAAGCTTTCTTT. Its protein is CASSSLVVRAGTEAFF.

This sequence joins TRBV15 and TRBJ2-5; D unresolved. CDR1 and CDR2 (germline): LNHNV, YYDKDF (reference sequence). The CDR3 contains 14 residues. Trimming left V 0 bases short and J 5 bases short, with 10 bases between. The chain's CDR3 is CATSRDRAQETQYF. CDR3 coding DNA: TGTGCCACCAGCAGAGATCGGGCCCAGGAGACCCAGTACTTC.

V usage is TRBV10-3 and J usage is TRBJ2-5; weak D call: TRBD2 (5 bases). The germline gives CDR1 ENHRY, CDR2 SYGVKD. V was clipped by 10 bases and J by 2 bases, with 17 bases between them. This CDR3 region has 14 residues. As DNA, the CDR3 is TGTGCCACCTCCCCGAGAGGGCAGCAAGAGACCCAGTACTTC. As protein: CATSPRGQQETQYF.